This T cell receptor (beta chain) was profiled in a study of response to subunit inactivated influenza vaccine. The CDR3 has 14 residues. Germline lookup yields CDR1 LGHNA and CDR2 YSLEER. Between the trimmed V and J ends, which lost 0 bases and 7 bases, there was a span of 12 bases. TCRdb passed the RT-PCR reads through MiXCR, listing each CDR3 protein once. Here the sample spans about 570,000 distinct CDR3 sequences, roughly 12% being singletons. The table lists this clonotype with many counts. The same data also contributed to another study, on T cells expressing NK-cell markers. That source notes: Template switching by 5'RACE with UMIs generated the TCR beta cDNA. Seven sequenced donors out of eight were HCMV-seropositive, one seronegative.

Sequencing was performed on PBMCs from blood, taken on the day of vaccination. The chain uses TRBV4-3 and TRBJ1-1; the D is unclear. The receptor was isolated from a man aged 50-60 years who received an inactivated influenza vaccine. The CDR3 reads CASSQDDKGVEAFF. The CDR3 DNA reads as TGCGCCAGCAGCCAAGATGATAAGGGTGTTGAAGCTTTCTTT.